This entry concerns a single T cell receptor beta chain. This entry comes from a study of blood T cell repertoires in COVID-19. For the study at large: PBMCs, B-cell-depleted T cells, or T cells were the source of the cDNA or gDNA that made up the material.

Sequencing used immunoSEQ multiplex PCR; TCRdb keeps in-frame clones, though not all of them. Of about 240,000 clones in the sample, about four fifths were seen once. CDR1 is SGDLS, CDR2 YYNGEE, per germline. The CDR3 loop spans 13 amino acids. Trimming cost V 5 bases and J 5 bases, with 10 bases left between them. Sequencing used peripheral blood. The rearrangement uses TRBV9 and TRBJ1-4; D gene uncertain. The TCR sequence derives from a woman at least 80 years old with acute or convalescent COVID-19. CDR3 in amino acids: CASSFGENEKLFF. CDR3 in DNA: TGTGCCAGCAGTTTTGGGGAGAATGAAAAACTGTTTTTT.